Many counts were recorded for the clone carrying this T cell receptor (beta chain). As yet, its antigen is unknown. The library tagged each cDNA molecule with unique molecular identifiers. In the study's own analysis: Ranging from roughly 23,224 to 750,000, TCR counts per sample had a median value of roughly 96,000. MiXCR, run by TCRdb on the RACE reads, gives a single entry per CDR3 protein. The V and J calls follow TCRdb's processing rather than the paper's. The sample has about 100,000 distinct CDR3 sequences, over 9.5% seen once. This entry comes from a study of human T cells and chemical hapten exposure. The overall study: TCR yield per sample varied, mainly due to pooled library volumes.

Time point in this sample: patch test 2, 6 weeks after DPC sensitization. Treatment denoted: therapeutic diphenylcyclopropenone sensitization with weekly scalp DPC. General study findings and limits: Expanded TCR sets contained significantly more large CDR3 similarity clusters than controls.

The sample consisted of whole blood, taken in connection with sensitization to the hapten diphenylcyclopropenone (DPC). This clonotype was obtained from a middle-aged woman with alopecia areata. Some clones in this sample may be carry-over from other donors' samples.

Here the CDR3 reads CASSRGTGTGELFF. CDR3 nucleotide sequence: TGCGCCAGCTCCCGCGGGACGGGGACCGGGGAGCTGTTTTTT. This sequence joins TRBV4-3 and TRBJ2-2; the D gene is possibly TRBD2 (6 bases). The CDR3 spans 14 residues. V lost 8 bases, J lost 5 bases, and 15 bases lay in between. The germline CDR1 and CDR2 sequences are LGHNA and YSLEER.